The present TCR beta chain was sequenced within a study of shared clonotypes between healthy human individuals. Germline CDR1 reads SEHNR; CDR2 reads FQNEAQ (reference sequence). CDR3 length: 17 amino acids. V shed 0 bases and J 5 bases; nucleotides not matched to a gene: 4. Repertoires were generated with immunoSEQ multiplex PCR, while TCRdb's copy carries only in-frame clones and drops some. Seen here are roughly 480,000 clones, approximately 79% observed once, and the top ten hold approximately 12%. Sequencing was performed on PBMCs. The source is a woman in her thirties or forties in good health. Some clones in this sample may be carry-over from other donors' samples. The V call is TRBV7-9, the J call TRBJ2-2; 12 nucleotides agree with TRBD2. The CDR3 region has the DNA TGTGCCAGCAGCTTAGCACGCGGACTAGCGGGAACCGGGGAGCTGTTTTTT. Its translation: CASSLARGLAGTGELFF.